Included here is one T cell receptor (beta chain) sequence, with context. This sample was taken from a study of neoadjuvant anti-PD-1 for oral cavity cancer. Trimming shortened V by 2 bases and J by 3 bases, and 13 bases separated the two germline ends. The CDR3 totals 15 residues. Germline-derived CDR1 and CDR2 are MNHNS and SASEGT. The table came from immunoSEQ multiplex PCR; TCRdb's copy has only in-frame clones and leaves some out. The table includes around 17,000 clones, around two thirds detected once. V usage is TRBV6-1 and J usage is TRBJ1-2; D is unclear. The sequencing here drew on PBMCs, taken before nivolumab (anti-PD-1) treatment. This clonotype was obtained from a person aged 40 to 85 with oral cavity squamous cell carcinoma. The CDR3 protein is CASSEPVRLDYGYTF. DNA for the CDR3: TGTGCCAGCAGTGAACCAGTCCGTCTGGACTATGGCTACACCTTC.